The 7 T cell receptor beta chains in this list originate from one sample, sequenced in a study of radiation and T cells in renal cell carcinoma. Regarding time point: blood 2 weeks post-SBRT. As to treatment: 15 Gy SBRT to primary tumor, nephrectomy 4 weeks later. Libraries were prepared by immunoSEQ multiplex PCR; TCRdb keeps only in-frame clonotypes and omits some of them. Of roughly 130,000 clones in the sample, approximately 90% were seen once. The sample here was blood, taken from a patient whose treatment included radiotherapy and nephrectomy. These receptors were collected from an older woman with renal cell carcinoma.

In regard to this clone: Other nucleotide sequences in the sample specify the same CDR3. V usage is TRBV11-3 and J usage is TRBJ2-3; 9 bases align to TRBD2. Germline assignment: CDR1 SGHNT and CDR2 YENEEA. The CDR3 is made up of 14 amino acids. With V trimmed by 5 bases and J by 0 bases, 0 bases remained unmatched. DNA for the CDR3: TGTGCCAGCAGCGCGGGGGGGAGCACAGATACGCAGTATTTT. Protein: CASSAGGSTDTQYF.

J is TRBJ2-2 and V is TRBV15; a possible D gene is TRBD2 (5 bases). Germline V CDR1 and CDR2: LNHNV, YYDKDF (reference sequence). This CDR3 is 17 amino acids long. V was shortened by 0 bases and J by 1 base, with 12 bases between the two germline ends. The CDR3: CATSRERGSGNTGELFF. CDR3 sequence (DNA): TGTGCCACCAGCAGAGAACGGGGAAGCGGGAACACCGGGGAGCTGTTTTTT.

In DNA form, the CDR3 reads TGTGCCAGTAGTATCCCAGGGGGAGGCACCGGGGAGCTGTTTTTT. Protein product: CASSIPGGGTGELFF. The chain couples TRBV19 to TRBJ2-2, with a tentative D call TRBD1 (7 bases). The V and J ends lost 3 bases and 4 bases respectively, with 12 bases between them. The CDR3 totals 15 residues. From germline, CDR1 is LNHDA and CDR2 SQIVND (reference sequence).

CDR3 protein: CASSIARLAGGVGATDTQYF. DNA of the CDR3: TGTGCCAGTAGTATAGCAAGACTAGCGGGGGGGGTTGGAGCGACAGATACGCAGTATTTT. The gene calls are TRBV19 and TRBJ2-3; 14 positions match TRBD2. This CDR3 comprises 20 residues. Germline V gene lookup returns CDR1 LNHDA and CDR2 SQIVND (reference sequence). J lost 3 bases, V lost 1 base, and 12 bases had no gene match.

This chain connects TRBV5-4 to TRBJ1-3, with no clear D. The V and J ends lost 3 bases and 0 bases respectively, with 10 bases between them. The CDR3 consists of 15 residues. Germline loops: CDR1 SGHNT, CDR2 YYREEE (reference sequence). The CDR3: CASSSGPTSGNTIYF. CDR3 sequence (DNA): TGTGCCAGCAGCTCCGGACCGACCTCTGGAAACACCATATATTTT.

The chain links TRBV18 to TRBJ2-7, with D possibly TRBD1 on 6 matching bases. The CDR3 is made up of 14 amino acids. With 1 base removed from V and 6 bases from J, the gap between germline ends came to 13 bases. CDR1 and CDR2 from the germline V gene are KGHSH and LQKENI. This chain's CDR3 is CASSPLLQGAEQYF. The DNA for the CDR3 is TGTGCCAGCTCACCACTTCTACAGGGTGCCGAGCAGTACTTC.

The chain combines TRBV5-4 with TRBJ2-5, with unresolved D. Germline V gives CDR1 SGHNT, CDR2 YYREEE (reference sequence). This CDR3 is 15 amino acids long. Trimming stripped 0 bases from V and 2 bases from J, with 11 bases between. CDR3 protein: CASSLARAEQETQYF. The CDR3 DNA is TGTGCCAGCAGCTTGGCCCGGGCAGAACAAGAGACCCAGTACTTC.